These T cell receptor beta chains were read from a single sample in a study of blood T cells in healthy people across ages. TCRdb used MiXCR to reprocess the 5' RACE reads, holding one entry per CDR3 protein. The sample carries approximately 1.5 million distinct CDR3 sequences, roughly two fifths recorded once. The sequencing input was blood. These receptors were obtained from a woman aged 18 to 35 in good health. Both conserved end residues are part of each CDR3. The D gene is left open where the match is weak. Size values are once, few and many counts, or a class for expanded clones, and some rows have none.

cdr3_aa	cdr3_nt	clone_size	j_call	v_call	d_call
CASSLAWPRQETQYF	TGTGCCAGCAGCTTAGCTTGGCCCCGGCAAGAGACCCAGTACTTC	few	TRBJ2-5	TRBV7-9	NA
CSGGLAGRYEQYF	TGCAGTGGCGGACTAGCGGGGCGCTACGAGCAGTACTTC	NA	TRBJ2-7	TRBV20-1	TRBD2
CASSQELAELTDTQYF	TGCGCCAGCAGCCAAGAACTAGCGGAACTCACAGATACGCAGTATTTT	NA	TRBJ2-3	TRBV4-3	TRBD2
CASSLDPREGKLFF	TGTGCCAGCAGCTTAGACCCTCGGGAGGGGAAACTGTTTTTT	NA	TRBJ1-4	TRBV7-6	NA
CASSLNVPRQGPSDTQYF	TGCGCCAGCAGCTTGAACGTTCCGAGACAGGGCCCATCAGATACGCAGTATTTT	NA	TRBJ2-3	TRBV5-1	TRBD1
CATSRGQGDLTDTQYF	TGTGCCACCAGCAGAGGGCAGGGGGATTTGACAGATACGCAGTATTTT	NA	TRBJ2-3	TRBV15	TRBD1
CASSGRGIRTDTQYF	TGTGCCAGCTCCGGCAGGGGGATAAGGACAGATACGCAGTATTTT	NA	TRBJ2-3	TRBV9	TRBD1
CASPPENYGYTF	TGTGCCAGTCCACCAGAAAACTATGGCTACACCTTC	few	TRBJ1-2	TRBV2	NA
CSASRQASYTF	TGCAGTGCTAGCCGCCAGGCCAGCTACACCTTC	NA	TRBJ1-2	TRBV20-1	NA
CASSPPGPYNEQFF	TGTGCCAGCAGTCCCCCGGGTCCTTACAATGAGCAGTTCTTC	NA	TRBJ2-1	TRBV12-3/TRBV12-4	NA
CASSGPGEGEQFF	TGTGCCAGCAGCGGACCGGGAGAGGGTGAGCAGTTCTTC	once	TRBJ2-1	TRBV4-2	NA
CASSEFASGEEDTQYF	TGTGCCAGCAGTGAATTTGCTAGCGGGGAGGAGGATACGCAGTATTTT	few	TRBJ2-3	TRBV25-1	TRBD2
CASSERSEQFF	TGTGCCAGCAGTGAGAGGAGTGAGCAGTTCTTC	few	TRBJ2-1	TRBV2	NA
CASSLGTSGRTDTQYF	TGTGCCAGCAGTTTAGGGACTAGCGGACGCACAGATACGCAGTATTTT	many	TRBJ2-3	TRBV7-2	TRBD2
CASGAGPLNEQFF	TGTGCTAGTGGCGCTGGCCCTCTCAATGAGCAGTTCTTC	few	TRBJ2-1	TRBV12-5	NA
CASSSLGKVGVYEQYF	TGTGCCAGCAGTTCGCTAGGGAAGGTTGGTGTGTACGAGCAGTACTTC	few	TRBJ2-7	TRBV6-6	NA
CSVDMGGYNEQFF	TGCAGCGTTGACATGGGGGGCTACAATGAGCAGTTCTTC	many	TRBJ2-1	TRBV29-1	NA
CASDRTGVGNSPLHF	TGTGCCAGCGATAGGACAGGGGTAGGAAATTCACCCCTCCACTTT	NA	TRBJ1-6	TRBV6-6	TRBD1
CASSPMTGYNEQYF	TGTGCCAGCAGTCCGATGACTGGATACAATGAGCAGTACTTC	once	TRBJ2-7	TRBV27	NA
CASSVARGASYNEQFF	TGTGCCAGCAGCGTAGCGCGGGGCGCCTCCTACAATGAGCAGTTCTTC	few	TRBJ2-1	TRBV9	NA
CASSAPVAAGLYNEQYF	TGTGCCAGCAGCGCCCCGGTGGCAGCGGGCCTCTACAATGAGCAGTACTTC	NA	TRBJ2-7	TRBV7-2	NA
CASTPYRRSFDGYTF	TGTGCCAGCACTCCCTATCGCAGATCCTTCGATGGCTACACCTTC	once	TRBJ1-2	TRBV6-5	NA
CASIRRAGSTEAFF	TGTGCCAGCATACGGAGGGCAGGGTCCACTGAAGCTTTCTTT	NA	TRBJ1-1	TRBV6-2/TRBV6-3	NA
CASNDWAAGSDREAFF	TGTGCCAGCAACGATTGGGCGGCAGGGTCCGACCGTGAAGCTTTCTTT	NA	TRBJ1-1	TRBV3-1	NA
CASSGGRGQFEGFKNIQYF	TGTGCCAGCAGTGGGGGCAGGGGGCAATTTGAAGGATTTAAAAACATTCAGTACTTC	few	TRBJ2-4	TRBV2	TRBD1
CASSLMGSYDYYNEQFF	TGTGCCAGCAGCTTAATGGGTTCTTATGACTACTACAATGAGCAGTTCTTC	NA	TRBJ2-1	TRBV7-6	NA
CAGSLYMAGKDTQYF	TGTGCCGGCAGCTTATATATGGCGGGAAAAGATACGCAGTATTTT	NA	TRBJ2-3	TRBV7-2	NA
CASSAQLNEKLFF	TGTGCCAGCTCCGCGCAGCTTAATGAAAAACTGTTTTTT	NA	TRBJ1-4	TRBV12-3/TRBV12-4	NA
CSVRGAQSSYEQYF	TGCAGCGTCCGAGGGGCTCAAAGCTCCTACGAGCAGTACTTC	many	TRBJ2-7	TRBV29-1	NA
CSVARAEAFF	TGCAGCGTTGCCAGGGCTGAAGCTTTCTTT	few	TRBJ1-1	TRBV29-1	NA
CAWNPGLADNEQYF	TGTGCCTGGAACCCGGGACTAGCGGACAATGAGCAGTACTTC	few	TRBJ2-5	TRBV30	TRBD2
CASSFALLRQAVTYGYTF	TGTGCCAGCAGCTTCGCCCTCCTACGACAGGCTGTAACTTATGGCTACACCTTC	few	TRBJ1-2	TRBV7-2	NA
CSAERNNYEQYF	TGCAGTGCAGAGAGAAATAACTACGAGCAGTACTTC	NA	TRBJ2-7	TRBV20-1	NA
CASSLLDRGNPQAFF	TGTGCCAGCAGCCTTCTGGACAGGGGTAATCCTCAAGCTTTCTTT	few	TRBJ1-1	TRBV7-9	TRBD1
CASRGPYGSNQPQHF	TGTGCCAGCAGAGGGCCCTACGGTAGCAATCAGCCCCAGCATTTT	NA	TRBJ1-5	TRBV28	NA
CASSFQDRNNTEAFF	TGTGCCAGCAGCTTCCAGGACAGGAATAACACTGAAGCTTTCTTT	NA	TRBJ1-1	TRBV11-2	TRBD1
CASMGRSYEQYF	TGTGCCAGCATGGGGCGGTCCTACGAGCAGTACTTC	NA	TRBJ2-7	TRBV6-6	NA
CASSDLAGGSYNEQYF	TGTGCCAGCAGTGATTTAGCGGGGGGCAGCTACAATGAGCAGTACTTC	few	TRBJ2-7	TRBV2	TRBD2
CASSYVAPNTEAFF	TGTGCCAGCAGTTACGTGGCGCCCAACACTGAAGCTTTCTTT	NA	TRBJ1-1	TRBV6-2/TRBV6-3	NA
CASSSQGSGTGELFF	TGTGCCAGCAGCTCACAGGGAAGTGGCACCGGGGAGCTGTTTTTT	once	TRBJ2-2	TRBV7-6	NA
CASSLSYRKGYEQYF	TGTGCCAGCAGCCTCTCCTACAGGAAGGGCTACGAGCAGTACTTC	NA	TRBJ2-7	TRBV4-2	NA
CASSLATLGYGYTF	TGTGCCAGCAGTTTAGCCACACTGGGCTATGGCTACACCTTC	few	TRBJ1-2	TRBV12-3/TRBV12-4	NA
CASSVVAGGVYNEQFF	TGTGCCAGCAGCGTAGTCGCCGGGGGGGTCTACAATGAGCAGTTCTTC	NA	TRBJ2-1	TRBV9	TRBD2
CSVPVPYGYTF	TGCAGCGTTCCCGTCCCCTATGGCTACACCTTC	few	TRBJ1-2	TRBV29-1	NA
CASSQFRTGRREGTEAFF	TGCGCCAGCAGCCAATTCCGGACAGGGCGCCGCGAGGGAACTGAAGCTTTCTTT	NA	TRBJ1-1	TRBV4-1	TRBD1
CASSRQGAGKNIQYF	TGTGCCAGCAGCCGACAGGGGGCCGGCAAAAACATTCAGTACTTC	few	TRBJ2-4	TRBV6-2/TRBV6-3	TRBD1
CSAKGRGHSPLHF	TGCAGTGCTAAAGGCAGGGGGCACTCACCCCTCCACTTT	NA	TRBJ1-6	TRBV20-1	TRBD1